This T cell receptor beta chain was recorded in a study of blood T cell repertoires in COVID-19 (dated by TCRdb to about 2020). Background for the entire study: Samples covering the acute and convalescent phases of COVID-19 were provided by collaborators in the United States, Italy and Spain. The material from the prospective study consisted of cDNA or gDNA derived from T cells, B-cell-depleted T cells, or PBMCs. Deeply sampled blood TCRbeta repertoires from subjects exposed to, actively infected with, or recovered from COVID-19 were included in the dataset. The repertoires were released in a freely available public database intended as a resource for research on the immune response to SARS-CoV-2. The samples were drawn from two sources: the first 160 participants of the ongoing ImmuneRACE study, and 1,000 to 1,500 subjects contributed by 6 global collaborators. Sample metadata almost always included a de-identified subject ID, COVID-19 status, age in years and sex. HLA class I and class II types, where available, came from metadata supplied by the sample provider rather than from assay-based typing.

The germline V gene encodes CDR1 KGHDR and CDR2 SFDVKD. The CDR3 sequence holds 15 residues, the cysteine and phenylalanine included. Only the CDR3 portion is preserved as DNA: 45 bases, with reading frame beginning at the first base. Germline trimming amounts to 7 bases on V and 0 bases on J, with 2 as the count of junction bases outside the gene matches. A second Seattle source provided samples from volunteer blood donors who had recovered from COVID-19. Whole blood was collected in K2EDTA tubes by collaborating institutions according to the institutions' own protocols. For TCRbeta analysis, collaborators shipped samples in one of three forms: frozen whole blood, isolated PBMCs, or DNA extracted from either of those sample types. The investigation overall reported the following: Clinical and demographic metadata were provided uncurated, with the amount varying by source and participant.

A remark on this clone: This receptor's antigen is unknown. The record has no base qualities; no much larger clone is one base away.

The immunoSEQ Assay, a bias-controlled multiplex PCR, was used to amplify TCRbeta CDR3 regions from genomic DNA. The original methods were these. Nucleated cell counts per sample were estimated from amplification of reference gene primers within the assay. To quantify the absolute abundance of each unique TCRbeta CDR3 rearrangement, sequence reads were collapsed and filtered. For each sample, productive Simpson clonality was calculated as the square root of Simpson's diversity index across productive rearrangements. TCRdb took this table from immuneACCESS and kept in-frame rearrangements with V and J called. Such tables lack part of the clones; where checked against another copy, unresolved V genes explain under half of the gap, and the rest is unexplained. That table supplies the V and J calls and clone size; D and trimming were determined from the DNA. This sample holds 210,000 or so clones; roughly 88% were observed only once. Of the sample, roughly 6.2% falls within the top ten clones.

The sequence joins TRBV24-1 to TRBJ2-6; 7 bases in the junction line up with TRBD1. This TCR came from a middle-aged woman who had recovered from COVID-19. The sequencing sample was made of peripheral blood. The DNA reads TGTGCCACCAGCCGACAGGGCTCTGGGGCCAACGTCCTGACTTTC. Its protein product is CATSRQGSGANVLTF.